The rows below give T cell receptor beta chains drawn from one sample of a study of spatial heterogeneity in lung cancer. TCRdb reanalysed the 5' RACE reads using MiXCR and keeps one entry per CDR3 protein. Of under 2,500 distinct CDR3 sequences in the sample, over 14% were seen once. The material was normal lung tissue next to the tumor, obtained at surgery. These TCRs come from a male donor with early-stage non-small cell lung cancer. Both conserved end residues are part of each CDR3. Fields, in order: clone size, D gene, V gene, J gene, CDR3 DNA, CDR3 protein. The D gene is left open where the match is weak. Clone size appears in some rows only: once, few, many, or a class for an expanded clone.

size: -
D: -
V: TRBV29-1
J: TRBJ2-6
DNA: TGCAGCGTTCGACCCCCTGGGGCCAACGTCCTGACTTTC
CDR3: CSVRPPGANVLTF

size: -
D: -
V: TRBV6-5
J: TRBJ1-1
DNA: TGTGCCAGCACATCAGGGATCAACACTGAAGCTTTCTTT
CDR3: CASTSGINTEAFF

size: -
D: -
V: TRBV7-7
J: TRBJ2-2
DNA: TGTGCCAGCAGCTTGGGACAAAACACCGGGGAGCTGTTTTTT
CDR3: CASSLGQNTGELFF

size: many
D: -
V: TRBV20-1
J: TRBJ2-3
DNA: TGCAGTGCTAGAGATGCCTGGCGGGATACGCAGTATTTT
CDR3: CSARDAWRDTQYF

size: many
D: TRBD2
V: TRBV13
J: TRBJ2-7
DNA: TGTGCCAGCAGCTCGGCGGGACTAGCGTTCTACGAGCAGTACTTC
CDR3: CASSSAGLAFYEQYF

size: medium-sized
D: -
V: TRBV19
J: TRBJ1-1
DNA: TGTGCCAGTAGTGGTCTGGAGAACACTGAAGCTTTCTTT
CDR3: CASSGLENTEAFF

size: medium-sized
D: -
V: TRBV28
J: TRBJ1-1
DNA: TGTGCCAGCCCTTCCTCAGTTCGGGGAGGGGTTTTGAACACTGAAGCTTTCTTT
CDR3: CASPSSVRGGVLNTEAFF

size: -
D: -
V: TRBV6-2/TRBV6-3
J: TRBJ2-1
DNA: TGTGCCAGCAGTTACTGGGTCGGGAATGAGCAGTTCTTC
CDR3: CASSYWVGNEQFF

size: few
D: -
V: TRBV5-1
J: TRBJ2-5
DNA: TGCGCCAGCAGCTTGGGACTAGTAGAGACCCAGTACTTC
CDR3: CASSLGLVETQYF

size: -
D: -
V: TRBV19
J: TRBJ2-2
DNA: TGTGCCAGTAGTATGACAGCCCTCCCCGGGGAGCTGTTTTTT
CDR3: CASSMTALPGELFF

size: medium-sized
D: -
V: TRBV5-1
J: TRBJ1-1
DNA: TGCGCCAGCAGCTTGGATGAGGGGGGACCGGGCACTGAAGCTTTCTTT
CDR3: CASSLDEGGPGTEAFF

size: many
D: TRBD2
V: TRBV5-4
J: TRBJ2-5
DNA: TGTGCCAGCAGCTTTCTTGCGGGAGGTGGGGAGACCCAGTACTTC
CDR3: CASSFLAGGGETQYF

size: medium-sized
D: -
V: TRBV12-3/TRBV12-4
J: TRBJ1-1
DNA: TGTGCCAGCAGCGGGGGTGGCACTGAAGCTTTCTTT
CDR3: CASSGGGTEAFF

size: many
D: TRBD1
V: TRBV5-1
J: TRBJ2-2
DNA: TGCGCCAGCAGCCTAGCGCACCGGGACAGGGGAGTTGCCGGGGAGCTGTTTTTT
CDR3: CASSLAHRDRGVAGELFF

size: medium-sized
D: -
V: TRBV6-1
J: TRBJ1-6
DNA: TGTGCCAGCAGTGAAGCGCTCGACAGCTATTCACCCCTCCACTTT
CDR3: CASSEALDSYSPLHF

size: -
D: TRBD1
V: TRBV20-1
J: TRBJ2-1
DNA: TGCAGTGTCCCGGACAGGGGGGAACCCTACAATGAGCAGTTCTTC
CDR3: CSVPDRGEPYNEQFF

size: medium-sized
D: -
V: TRBV23-1
J: TRBJ2-5
DNA: TGCGCCGGGCGATTCGCGCCAGAGACCCAGTACTTC
CDR3: CAGRFAPETQYF

size: -
D: -
V: TRBV20-1
J: TRBJ2-5
DNA: TGCAGTGCGTACCGGGACACCAAAGAGACCCAGTACTTC
CDR3: CSAYRDTKETQYF

size: -
D: -
V: TRBV29-1
J: TRBJ2-5
DNA: TGCAGCGTTTCCCGCTCCGGGGCCCCGCAAGAGACCCAGTACTTC
CDR3: CSVSRSGAPQETQYF

size: -
D: TRBD1
V: TRBV19
J: TRBJ1-6
DNA: TGTGCCAGTACCTCGGGACAGGGAAGAGGGTCACCCCTCCACTTT
CDR3: CASTSGQGRGSPLHF

size: medium-sized
D: TRBD2
V: TRBV20-1
J: TRBJ2-1
DNA: TGCAGTGCCCGGGGCGGGCCTAGCGGGAGGGCCAGGGAGCAGTTCTTC
CDR3: CSARGGPSGRAREQFF

size: few
D: -
V: TRBV7-2
J: TRBJ1-4
DNA: TGTGCCAGCAGCTTGAGTCTGGACGAAGAAAAACTGTTTTTT
CDR3: CASSLSLDEEKLFF

size: -
D: TRBD2
V: TRBV18
J: TRBJ2-1
DNA: TGTGCCAGCTCTCGGACTAGCGGAAACTCCTACAATGAGCAGTTCTTC
CDR3: CASSRTSGNSYNEQFF

size: few
D: TRBD1
V: TRBV6-2/TRBV6-3
J: TRBJ2-2
DNA: TGTGCCAGCAGACCACCGGGACAGGGGGCCGGGGAGCTGTTTTTT
CDR3: CASRPPGQGAGELFF

size: medium-sized
D: -
V: TRBV28
J: TRBJ2-7
DNA: TGTGCCAGCACCGAGGCCTTGGACGCTAGCTACGAGCAGTACTTC
CDR3: CASTEALDASYEQYF

size: medium-sized
D: -
V: TRBV20-1
J: TRBJ2-3
DNA: TGCAGTGCTACCCGACCGGGGGGCAAGGGGAGTACGCAGTATTTT
CDR3: CSATRPGGKGSTQYF